In its sample, the clone carrying this T cell receptor beta chain was seen a few times. Its antigen is undetermined. Researchers took RNA transcripts and amplified the TCR beta CDR3 regions from them. An initial round of RT-PCR targeting the TCR CDR3 relied on the HTBI primer set. MiXCR was run by TCRdb on the multiplex PCR reads, yielding one entry per CDR3 protein. The repertoire holds roughly 500,000 distinct CDR3 sequences, with around 15% as singletons. Per germline, CDR1 SGHTA and CDR2 FQGNSA. The ends lost 5 bases at V and 5 bases at J; junction bases unmatched: 10. This CDR3 contains 17 residues. The entry originates in a study of T cells in Graves' hyperthyroidism and ophthalmopathy. The study, taken as a whole, reports: Most thyroid clonotypes that were expanded above 0.001 also turned up in blood.

The rearrangement uses TRBV7-2 and TRBJ2-7, with 15 bases matching TRBD2. Material for sequencing was blood. This TCR came from a woman aged 25 to 39 with Graves' ophthalmopathy. The CDR3 region has the DNA TGTGCCAGCAGCCGCCGGGGGCGGACTAGCGGGAGGGACGAGCAGTACTTC. Residues: CASSRRGRTSGRDEQYF.